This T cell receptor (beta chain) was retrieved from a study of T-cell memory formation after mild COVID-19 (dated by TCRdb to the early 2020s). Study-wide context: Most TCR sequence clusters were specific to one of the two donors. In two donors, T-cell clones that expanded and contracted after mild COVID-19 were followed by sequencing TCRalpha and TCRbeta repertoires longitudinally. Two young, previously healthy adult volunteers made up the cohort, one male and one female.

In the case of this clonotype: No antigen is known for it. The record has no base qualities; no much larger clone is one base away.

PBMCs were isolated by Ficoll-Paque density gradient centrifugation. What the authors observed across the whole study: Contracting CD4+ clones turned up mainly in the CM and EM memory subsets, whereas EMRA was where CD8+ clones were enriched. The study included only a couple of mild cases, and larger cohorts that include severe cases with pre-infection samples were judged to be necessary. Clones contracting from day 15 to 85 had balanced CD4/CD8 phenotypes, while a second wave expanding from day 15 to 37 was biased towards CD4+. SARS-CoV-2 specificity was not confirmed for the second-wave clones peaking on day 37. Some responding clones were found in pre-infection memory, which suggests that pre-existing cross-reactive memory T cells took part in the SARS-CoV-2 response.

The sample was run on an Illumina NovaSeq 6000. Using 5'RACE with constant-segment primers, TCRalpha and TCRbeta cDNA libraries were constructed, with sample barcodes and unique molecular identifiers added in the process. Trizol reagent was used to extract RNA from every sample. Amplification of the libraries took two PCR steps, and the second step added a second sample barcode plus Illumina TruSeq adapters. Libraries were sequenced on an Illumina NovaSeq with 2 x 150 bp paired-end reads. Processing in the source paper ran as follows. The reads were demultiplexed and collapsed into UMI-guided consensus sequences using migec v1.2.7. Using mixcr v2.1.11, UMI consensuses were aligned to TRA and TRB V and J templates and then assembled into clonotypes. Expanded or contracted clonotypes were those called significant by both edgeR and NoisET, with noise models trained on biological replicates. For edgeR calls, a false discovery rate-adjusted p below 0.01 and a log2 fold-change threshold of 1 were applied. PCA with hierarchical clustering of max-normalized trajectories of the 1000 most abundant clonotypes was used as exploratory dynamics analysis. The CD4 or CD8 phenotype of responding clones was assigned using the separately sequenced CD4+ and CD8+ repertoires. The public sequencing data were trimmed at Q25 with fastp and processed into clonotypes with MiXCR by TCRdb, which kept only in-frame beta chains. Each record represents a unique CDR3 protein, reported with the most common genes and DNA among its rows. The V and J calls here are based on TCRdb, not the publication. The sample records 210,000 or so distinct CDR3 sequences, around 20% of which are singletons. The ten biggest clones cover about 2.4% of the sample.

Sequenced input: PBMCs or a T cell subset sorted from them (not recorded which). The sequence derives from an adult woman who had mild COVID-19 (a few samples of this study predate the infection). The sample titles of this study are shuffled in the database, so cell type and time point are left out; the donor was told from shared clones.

CDR3 reads: CASSKVERPNSRDTEAFF. The bases are TGTGCCAGCAGCAAAGTAGAGAGGCCCAACAGTAGGGACACTGAAGCTTTCTTT. The chain was built from TRBV21-1 and TRBJ1-1. TRBV21-1 is recorded as a pseudogene. The CDR3 starts with the cysteine, ends with the phenylalanine, and has 18 residues. The kept DNA is CDR3 alone, 54 bases in frame from the first base.